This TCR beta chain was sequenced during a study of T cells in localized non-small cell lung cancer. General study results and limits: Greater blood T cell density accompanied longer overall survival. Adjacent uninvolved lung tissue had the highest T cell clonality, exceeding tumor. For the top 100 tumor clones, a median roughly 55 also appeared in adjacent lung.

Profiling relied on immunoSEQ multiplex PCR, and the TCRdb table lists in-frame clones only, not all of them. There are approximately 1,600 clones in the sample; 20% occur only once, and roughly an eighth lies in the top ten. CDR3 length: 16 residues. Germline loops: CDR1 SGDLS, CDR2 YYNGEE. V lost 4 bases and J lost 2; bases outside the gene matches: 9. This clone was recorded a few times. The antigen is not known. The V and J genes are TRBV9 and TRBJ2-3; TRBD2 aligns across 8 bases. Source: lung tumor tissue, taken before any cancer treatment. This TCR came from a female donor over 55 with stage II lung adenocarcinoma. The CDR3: CASSRGVAGLTDTQYF. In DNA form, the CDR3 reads TGTGCCAGCAGCAGGGGTGTAGCGGGGCTCACAGATACGCAGTATTTT.